A selection of T cell receptor beta chains follows, all from one sample in a study of blood T cell repertoires in COVID-19. Repertoires were generated with immunoSEQ multiplex PCR, while TCRdb's copy carries only in-frame clones and drops some. The sample consists of under 200,000 clones, 83% of them appearing once. Sequencing was done on a sample of peripheral blood. These receptors were collected from a human donor in a cohort sampled during active COVID-19. Each CDR3 is given with its conserved first and last residue. A D gene is named only where the DNA matches it firmly. The size field is filled for only some rows; it gives once, few, many or a size class.

V,D,size,J,DNA,CDR3
TRBV29-1,-,-,TRBJ1-2,TGCAGCGGTTCCGAGACAGTTAACTATGGCTACACCTTC,CSGSETVNYGYTF
TRBV7-3,TRBD2,-,TRBJ2-3,TGTGCCAGCAGCTTAGCAGGGACTAGCGGAACAGATACGCAGTATTTT,CASSLAGTSGTDTQYF
TRBV15,TRBD1,-,TRBJ1-5,TGTGCCACCAGCAGAGGGACAGGGGAGGGTCAGCCCCAGCATTTT,CATSRGTGEGQPQHF
TRBV28,TRBD1,-,TRBJ1-5,TGTGCCAGCAGTCCCGGACAGGGATACTTTGATAGCAATCAGCCCCAGCATTTT,CASSPGQGYFDSNQPQHF
TRBV7-2,-,-,TRBJ2-7,TGTGCCAGCAGCTTATATGCACTAGCCTCTTCCTACGAGCAGTACTTC,CASSLYALASSYEQYF
TRBV27,-,-,TRBJ1-2,TGTGCCAGCAGTTTTAAGGGGCCTGTGCACTATGGCTACACCTTC,CASSFKGPVHYGYTF
TRBV9,-,-,TRBJ2-3,TGTGCCAGCAGCCCGGGCCGCGGGGCTTTTGCGCAGTATTTT,CASSPGRGAFAQYF
TRBV6-4,-,-,TRBJ1-1,TGTGCCAGTTCTTTTAGGTCGGGGGGCACTGAAGCTTTCTTT,CASSFRSGGTEAFF
TRBV11-2,TRBD1,once,TRBJ1-4,TGTGCCAGCAGACTACAGGGGCTGTCTAATGAAAAACTGTTTTTT,CASRLQGLSNEKLFF
TRBV5-4,TRBD1,-,TRBJ2-5,TGTGCCAGCTCCAGGCAGGGGGCGGGGGAGACCCAGTACTTC,CASSRQGAGETQYF
TRBV7-2,TRBD2,-,TRBJ2-3,TGTGCCAGCAGCACCAGACTAGCGGGCACAGATACGCAGTATTTT,CASSTRLAGTDTQYF
TRBV7-9,-,-,TRBJ2-1,TGTGCCAGCAGCTCTGACACTAGTCATGAGCAGTTCTTC,CASSSDTSHEQFF
TRBV10-1,TRBD1,-,TRBJ2-7,TGCGCCAGCAGCCGGACCGGGACAGGGCTCCTCGAGCAGTACTTC,CASSRTGTGLLEQYF
TRBV6-5,-,-,TRBJ1-6,TGTGCCAGCAGTTACTCGGAAGGGGCGCGTAGTTCACCCCTCCACTTT,CASSYSEGARSSPLHF
TRBV3-1/TRBV3-2,TRBD1,-,TRBJ2-7,TGTGCCAGCAGCCAAGGGACAGGATCTTCCTACGAGCAGTACTTC,CASSQGTGSSYEQYF
TRBV3-1/TRBV3-2,-,-,TRBJ1-1,TGTGCCAGCAGCCGGGGGGGGAACACTGAAGCTTTCTTT,CASSRGGNTEAFF
TRBV6-5,-,-,TRBJ1-1,TGTGCCAGCAGTTACTCGGGGGGGCATACTGAAGCTTTCTTT,CASSYSGGHTEAFF
TRBV7-2,TRBD2,-,TRBJ2-2,TGTGCCAGCAGCTTAGGAAAGACTAGCGGGGCCGGGGAGCTGTTTTTT,CASSLGKTSGAGELFF
TRBV18,-,-,TRBJ1-6,TGTGCCAGCTCACCACAGCGGACTTATTATAATTCACCCCTCCACTTT,CASSPQRTYYNSPLHF
TRBV7-9,TRBD1,few,TRBJ1-5,TGTGCCAGCAGCTCGACAGGGGCGTTCAATCAGCCCCAGCATTTT,CASSSTGAFNQPQHF
TRBV6-2/TRBV6-3,-,-,TRBJ1-1,TGTGCCAGCAGTTATGAGGGCGGTGAAGCTTTCTTT,CASSYEGGEAFF
TRBV6-5,-,-,TRBJ2-3,TGTGCCAGCAGCGACACTTTCGCAGATACGCAGTATTTT,CASSDTFADTQYF
TRBV7-8,-,-,TRBJ1-4,TGTGCCAGCAGCCCAGACGGGATTAATGAAAAACTGTTTTTT,CASSPDGINEKLFF
TRBV19,TRBD1,-,TRBJ2-7,TGTGCCAGTAGACCGGGACAGGGTACCTACGAGCAGTACTTC,CASRPGQGTYEQYF
TRBV4-1,-,-,TRBJ2-5,TGCGCCAGCAGTCACCAGGTGCAGTACCAAGAGACCCAGTACTTC,CASSHQVQYQETQYF
TRBV4-3,-,many,TRBJ1-6,TGCGCCAGCAGCCAAGATAATGGAGGCTATAATTCACCCCTCCACTTT,CASSQDNGGYNSPLHF
TRBV28,-,-,TRBJ2-6,TGTGCCACCGAGCTTTCTGGGGCCAACGTCCTGACTTTC,CATELSGANVLTF
TRBV18,TRBD2,-,TRBJ2-7,TGTGCCAGCTCACCAAACTACCTAGCGGGAGGACTCTACGAGCAGTACTTC,CASSPNYLAGGLYEQYF
TRBV27,TRBD2,-,TRBJ2-1,TGTGCCAGCAGTACGGGACTAGCGGGAGCCCCTTGGGATGAGCAGTTCTTC,CASSTGLAGAPWDEQFF
TRBV7-2,TRBD1,-,TRBJ1-5,TGTGCCAGCAGCTTAAGGCCGGGACAGGGGGGCAATCAGCCCCAGCATTTT,CASSLRPGQGGNQPQHF
TRBV5-6,-,-,TRBJ1-6,TGTGCCAGCCAGCGGTACGGGCGCGGCTCACCCCTCCACTTT,CASQRYGRGSPLHF
TRBV29-1,TRBD1,-,TRBJ2-7,TGCAGCGTTCAGTTCAGGGGGTCGGAGCAGTACTTC,CSVQFRGSEQYF
TRBV7-8,-,many,TRBJ2-7,TGTGCCAGCAGCTTAGCCGAGACAGCCCGTTACGAGCAGTACTTC,CASSLAETARYEQYF
TRBV7-9,TRBD1,-,TRBJ2-7,TGTGCCAGCAGCTTACGGGACAGTTCCTACGAGCAGTACTTC,CASSLRDSSYEQYF
TRBV4-3,-,-,TRBJ1-4,TGCGCCAGCAGCCAAGTATTCGGGGGGATGAGCGAAAAACTGTTTTTT,CASSQVFGGMSEKLFF
TRBV28,-,once,TRBJ2-7,TGTGCCAGCAGTTTATCCGGGAAGGAGCAGTACTTC,CASSLSGKEQYF
TRBV4-2,TRBD1,-,TRBJ1-3,TGTGCCAGCAGCCCCGGGGACAGGGCTTCTGGAAACACCATATATTTT,CASSPGDRASGNTIYF
TRBV19,-,-,TRBJ2-3,TGTGCCAGTAGTACGGAGTCTGGCAGCTCGAGTACGCAGTATTTT,CASSTESGSSSTQYF
TRBV4-2,-,-,TRBJ2-4,TGTGCCAGCAGCCAAGAAATTCAGCGGAGTGGCAAAAACATTCAGTACTTC,CASSQEIQRSGKNIQYF
TRBV11-2,-,-,TRBJ2-1,TGTGCCAGCAGCTTACCCCTGGGGGGACTGGCCTACAATGAGCAGTTCTTC,CASSLPLGGLAYNEQFF
TRBV28,TRBD1,-,TRBJ1-2,TGTGCCAGCAGTTCCCCTGGGACAGGGCACTATGGCTACACCTTC,CASSSPGTGHYGYTF
TRBV3-1/TRBV3-2,-,once,TRBJ1-3,TGTGCCAGCAGCCCACGGGGGGCCGGAAACACCATATATTTT,CASSPRGAGNTIYF
TRBV9,TRBD1,-,TRBJ2-5,TGTGCCAGCAGCGTGACAGGGGCGCGGGAGACCCAGTACTTC,CASSVTGARETQYF
TRBV7-2,TRBD1,-,TRBJ1-4,TGTGCCAGCAGCCGGGACAGAGGAGAAAAACTGTTTTTT,CASSRDRGEKLFF
TRBV9,-,-,TRBJ1-2,TGTGCCAGCAGCCCTACCTCCGGACAGAACTATGGCTACACCTTC,CASSPTSGQNYGYTF
TRBV6-5,TRBD1,-,TRBJ2-2,TGTGCCAGCAGCCCGGACAGGGGGCCCACCGGGGAGCTGTTTTTT,CASSPDRGPTGELFF
TRBV18,-,once,TRBJ1-4,TGTGCCAGCTCACTCGCCAATACTGACAGGGAAAAACTGTTTTTT,CASSLANTDREKLFF
TRBV9,TRBD1,-,TRBJ1-2,TGTGCCAGCAGCGTAGGTTTGGGACAGGGAACCAGCTACACCTTC,CASSVGLGQGTSYTF
TRBV19,TRBD1,-,TRBJ1-1,TGTGCCAGTAGTATCGGGCAGGGGGACACTGAAGCTTTCTTT,CASSIGQGDTEAFF
TRBV5-5,TRBD1,few,TRBJ1-2,TGTGCCAGCAGTCTGGCGGTGGACAGGGATAACTATGGCTACACCTTC,CASSLAVDRDNYGYTF
TRBV4-2,TRBD1,-,TRBJ1-4,TGTGCCAGCAGCCAAGGTCTGGGACAGACTAATGAAAAACTGTTTTTT,CASSQGLGQTNEKLFF
TRBV3-1/TRBV3-2,-,-,TRBJ1-3,TGTGCCAGCAGCCGCGAGGGTTCTGGAAACACCATATATTTT,CASSREGSGNTIYF
TRBV6-4,TRBD1,-,TRBJ2-1,TGTGCCAGCAGTGACGGGGACAGGAATGAGCAGTTCTTC,CASSDGDRNEQFF
TRBV9,TRBD1,-,TRBJ2-7,TGTGCCAGCAGCGTAAGACAGGGGTGGGGCTACGAGCAGTACTTC,CASSVRQGWGYEQYF